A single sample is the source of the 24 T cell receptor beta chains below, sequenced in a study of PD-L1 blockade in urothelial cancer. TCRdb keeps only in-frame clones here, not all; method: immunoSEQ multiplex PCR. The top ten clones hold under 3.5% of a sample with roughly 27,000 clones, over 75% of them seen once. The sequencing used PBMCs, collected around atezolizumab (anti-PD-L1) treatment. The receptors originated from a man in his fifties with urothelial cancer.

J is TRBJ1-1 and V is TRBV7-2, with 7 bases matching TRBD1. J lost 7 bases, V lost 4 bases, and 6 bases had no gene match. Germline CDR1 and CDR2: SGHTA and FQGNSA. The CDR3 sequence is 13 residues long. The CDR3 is CASSSATGLEAFF. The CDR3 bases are TGTGCCAGCAGCTCCGCGACAGGGCTTGAAGCTTTCTTT.

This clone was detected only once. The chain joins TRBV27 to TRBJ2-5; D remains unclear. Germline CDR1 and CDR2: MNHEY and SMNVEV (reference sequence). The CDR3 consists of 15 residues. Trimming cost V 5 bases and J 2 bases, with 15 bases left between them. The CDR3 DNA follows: TGTGCCAGCAGTCAATTTCTGGGCACTCAAGAGACCCAGTACTTC. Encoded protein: CASSQFLGTQETQYF.

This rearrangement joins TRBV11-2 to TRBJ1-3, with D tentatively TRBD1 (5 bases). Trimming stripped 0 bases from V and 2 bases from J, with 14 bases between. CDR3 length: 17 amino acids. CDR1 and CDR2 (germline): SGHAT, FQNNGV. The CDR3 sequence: CASSLDHRPGTGNTIYF. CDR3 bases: TGTGCCAGCAGCTTAGACCACCGCCCAGGGACTGGAAACACCATATATTTT.

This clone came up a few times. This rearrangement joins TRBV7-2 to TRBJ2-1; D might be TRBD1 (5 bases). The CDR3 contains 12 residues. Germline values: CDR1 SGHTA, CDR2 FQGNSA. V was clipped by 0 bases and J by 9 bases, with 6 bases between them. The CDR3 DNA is TGTGCCAGCAGCTTAGCTGGGGCTGAGCAGTTCTTC. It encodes CASSLAGAEQFF.

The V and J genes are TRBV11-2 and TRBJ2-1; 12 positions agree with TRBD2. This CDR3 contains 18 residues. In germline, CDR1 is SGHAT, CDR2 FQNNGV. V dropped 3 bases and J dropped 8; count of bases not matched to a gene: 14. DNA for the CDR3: TGTGCCAGCAGCTTCACGACTTTGGCTAGCGGGGGGGGCTATGAGCAGTTCTTC. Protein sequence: CASSFTTLASGGGYEQFF.

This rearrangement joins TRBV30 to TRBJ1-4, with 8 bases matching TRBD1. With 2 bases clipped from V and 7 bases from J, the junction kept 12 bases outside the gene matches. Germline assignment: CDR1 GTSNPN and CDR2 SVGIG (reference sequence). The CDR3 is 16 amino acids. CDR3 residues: CAWSRTGRLFSEKLFF. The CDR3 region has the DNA TGTGCCTGGAGTCGGACAGGGCGTTTATTTAGTGAAAAACTGTTTTTT.

CDR3 protein: CASSRASGVVTGELFF. CDR3 DNA sequence: TGTGCCAGCAGCCGCGCTAGCGGGGTTGTCACCGGGGAGCTGTTTTTT. The chain employs TRBV5-4 and TRBJ2-2; 9 nucleotides agree with TRBD2. The CDR3 spans 16 residues. V was clipped by 4 bases and J by 4 bases; unmatched bases: 8. Germline loops: CDR1 SGHNT, CDR2 YYREEE (reference sequence).

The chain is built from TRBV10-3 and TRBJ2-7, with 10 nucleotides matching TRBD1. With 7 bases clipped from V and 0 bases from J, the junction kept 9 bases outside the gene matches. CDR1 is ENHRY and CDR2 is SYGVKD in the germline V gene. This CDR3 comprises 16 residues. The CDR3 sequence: CAIKDSDRGSSYEQYF. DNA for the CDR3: TGTGCCATCAAGGACTCGGACAGGGGGAGCTCCTACGAGCAGTACTTC.

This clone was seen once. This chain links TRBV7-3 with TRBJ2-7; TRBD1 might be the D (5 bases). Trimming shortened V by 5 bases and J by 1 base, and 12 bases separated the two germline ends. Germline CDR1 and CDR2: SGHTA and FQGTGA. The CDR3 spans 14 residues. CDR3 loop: CASSPGHSSYEQYF. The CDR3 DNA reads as TGTGCCAGCAGCCCAGGACATTCGTCCTACGAGCAGTACTTC.

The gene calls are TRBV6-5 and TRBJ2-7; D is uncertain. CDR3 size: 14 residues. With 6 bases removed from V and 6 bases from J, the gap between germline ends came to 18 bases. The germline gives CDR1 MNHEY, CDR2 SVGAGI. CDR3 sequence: CASSRYLGEVEQYF. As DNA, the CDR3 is TGTGCCAGCAGCCGGTATCTCGGCGAGGTCGAGCAGTACTTC.

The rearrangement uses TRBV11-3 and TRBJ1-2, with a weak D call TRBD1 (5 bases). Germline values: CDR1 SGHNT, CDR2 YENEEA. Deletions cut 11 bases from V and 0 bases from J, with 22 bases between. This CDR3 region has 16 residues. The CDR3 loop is CARDWPGVTANYGYTF. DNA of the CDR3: TGTGCCCGGGACTGGCCGGGGGTAACTGCTAACTATGGCTACACCTTC.

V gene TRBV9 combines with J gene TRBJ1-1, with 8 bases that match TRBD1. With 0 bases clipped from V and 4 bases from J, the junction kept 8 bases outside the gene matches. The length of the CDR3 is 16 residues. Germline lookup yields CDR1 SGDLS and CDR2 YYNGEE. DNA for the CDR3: TGTGCCAGCAGCGTAGCCGTGACAGGGGTCGCCACTGAAGCTTTCTTT. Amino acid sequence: CASSVAVTGVATEAFF.

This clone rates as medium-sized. CDR3 DNA sequence: TGTGCCAGCAGCTTGTCTCGGGATGGCTACACCTTC. Translating gives CASSLSRDGYTF. V usage is TRBV5-6 and J usage is TRBJ1-2; D remains unclear. CDR1 is SGHDT, CDR2 YYEEEE, per germline. Trimming shortened V by 1 base and J by 6 bases, and 7 bases separated the two germline ends. The CDR3 is 12 amino acids.

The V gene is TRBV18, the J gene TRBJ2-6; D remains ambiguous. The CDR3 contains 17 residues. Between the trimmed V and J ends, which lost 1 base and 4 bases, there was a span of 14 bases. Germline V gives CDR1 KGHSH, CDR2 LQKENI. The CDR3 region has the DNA TGTGCCAGCTCACCACAATCCTCCTACGCCGGGGCCAACGTCCTGACTTTC. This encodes CASSPQSSYAGANVLTF.

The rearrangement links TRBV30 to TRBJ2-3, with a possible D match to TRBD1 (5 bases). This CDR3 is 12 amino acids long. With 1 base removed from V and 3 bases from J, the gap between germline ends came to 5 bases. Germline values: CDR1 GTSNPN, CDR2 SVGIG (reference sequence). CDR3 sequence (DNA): TGTGCCTGGAGTGAGGGGACAGATACGCAGTATTTT. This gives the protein CAWSEGTDTQYF.

The CDR3 sequence is CASSLAPGQETQYF. The CDR3 bases are TGCGCCAGCAGCTTGGCTCCGGGTCAAGAGACCCAGTACTTC. The chain links TRBV5-1 to TRBJ2-5; D gene unclear. CDR3 size: 14 residues. The V end was cut by 0 bases, the J end by 2 bases, with 8 bases between. Germline V CDR1 and CDR2: SGHRS, YFSETQ.

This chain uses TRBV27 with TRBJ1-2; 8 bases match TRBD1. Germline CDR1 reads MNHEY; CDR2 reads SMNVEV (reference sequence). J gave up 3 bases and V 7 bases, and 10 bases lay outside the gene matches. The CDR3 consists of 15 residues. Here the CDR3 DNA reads TGTGCCAGCACCCAAAGGTCAGGGGGCCACTATGGCTACACCTTC. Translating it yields CASTQRSGGHYGYTF.

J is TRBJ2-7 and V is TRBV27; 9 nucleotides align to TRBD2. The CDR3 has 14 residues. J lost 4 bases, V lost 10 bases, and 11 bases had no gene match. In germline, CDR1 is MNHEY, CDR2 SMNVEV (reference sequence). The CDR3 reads CATSSGRIIYEQYF. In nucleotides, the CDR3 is TGTGCCACCTCAAGCGGGAGGATCATTTACGAGCAGTACTTC.

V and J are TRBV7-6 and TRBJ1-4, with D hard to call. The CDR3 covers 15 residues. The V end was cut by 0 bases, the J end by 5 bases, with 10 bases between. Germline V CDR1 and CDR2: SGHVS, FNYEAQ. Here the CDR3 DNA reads TGTGCCAGCAGCTTAGCGCGGGGTTGGAATGAAAAACTGTTTTTT. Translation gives CASSLARGWNEKLFF.

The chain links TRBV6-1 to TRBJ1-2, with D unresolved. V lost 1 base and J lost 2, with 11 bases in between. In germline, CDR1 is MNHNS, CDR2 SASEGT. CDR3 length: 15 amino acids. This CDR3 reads CASSEGRSTNYGYTF. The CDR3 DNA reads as TGTGCCAGCAGTGAAGGACGGAGTACGAACTATGGCTACACCTTC.

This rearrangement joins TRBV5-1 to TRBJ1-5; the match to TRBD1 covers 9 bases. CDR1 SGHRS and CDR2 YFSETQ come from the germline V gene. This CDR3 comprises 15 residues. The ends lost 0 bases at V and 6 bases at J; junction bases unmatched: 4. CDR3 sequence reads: CASSLGGTGFQPQHF. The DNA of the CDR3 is TGCGCCAGCAGCTTGGGAGGGACAGGGTTTCAGCCCCAGCATTTT.

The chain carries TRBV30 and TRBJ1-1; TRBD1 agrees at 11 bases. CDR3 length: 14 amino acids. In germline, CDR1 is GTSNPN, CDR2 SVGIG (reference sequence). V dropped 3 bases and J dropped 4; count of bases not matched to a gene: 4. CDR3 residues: CAWSSGTGGTEAFF. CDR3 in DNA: TGTGCCTGGAGCTCCGGGACAGGGGGCACTGAAGCTTTCTTT.

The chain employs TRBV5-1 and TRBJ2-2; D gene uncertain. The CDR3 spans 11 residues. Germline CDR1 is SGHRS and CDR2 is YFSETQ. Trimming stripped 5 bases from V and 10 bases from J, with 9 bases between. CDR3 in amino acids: CASRALEELFF. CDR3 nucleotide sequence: TGCGCCAGCAGGGCCCTCGAGGAGCTGTTTTTT.

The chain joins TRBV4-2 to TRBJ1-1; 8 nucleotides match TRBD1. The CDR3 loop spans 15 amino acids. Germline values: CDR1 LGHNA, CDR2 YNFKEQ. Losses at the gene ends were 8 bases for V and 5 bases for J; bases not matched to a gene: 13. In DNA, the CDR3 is TGTGCCAGCCAAAGCTCGGACAGGGTTCCTACTGAAGCTTTCTTT. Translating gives CASQSSDRVPTEAFF.